These T cell receptor beta chains were read from a single sample in a study of CD8 T cells in ankylosing spondylitis. TCRdb processed the 5' RACE reads anew with MiXCR; each CDR3 protein has one entry. The top ten hold 6.8% of the sample, which has 500,000 to 550,000 distinct CDR3 sequences, roughly 13% seen once. What was sequenced was blood, either unsorted or a sorted T cell fraction (not recorded which). The receptors originated from a male donor with ankylosing spondylitis. Each CDR3 is given with its conserved first and last residue. Fields, in order: V gene, CDR3 length, D gene, clone size, J gene, CDR3 DNA, CDR3 protein. A D gene is named only where the DNA matches it firmly. Size tells how often a clone was seen (once, few, many) or the class of an expanded clone, and some rows leave it out.

V: TRBV27
length: 15
D: NA
size: NA
J: TRBJ2-3
DNA: TGTGCCAGTTCTTGGGGGCCGCGGGGCACAGATACGCAGTATTTT
CDR3: CASSWGPRGTDTQYF

V: TRBV29-1
length: 15
D: NA
size: many
J: TRBJ2-1
DNA: TGCAGCGTGGCCTTCGGCGGAGGAAGGGGCAATGAGCAGTTCTTC
CDR3: CSVAFGGGRGNEQFF

V: TRBV7-2
length: 13
D: TRBD1
size: few
J: TRBJ2-7
DNA: TGTGCCAGCGGATGGGACAGGCCGTACGAGCAGTACTTC
CDR3: CASGWDRPYEQYF

V: TRBV7-2
length: 16
D: TRBD2
size: many
J: TRBJ2-3
DNA: TGTGCCAGCAGCTCGGGACTAGCGGGAGCCACAGATACGCAGTATTTT
CDR3: CASSSGLAGATDTQYF

V: TRBV7-8
length: 13
D: NA
size: NA
J: TRBJ1-2
DNA: TGTGCCAGCAGCCCGCCGATGGGCTCTGGCTACACCTTC
CDR3: CASSPPMGSGYTF

V: TRBV7-8
length: 15
D: NA
size: NA
J: TRBJ1-1
DNA: TGTGCCAGCAGCTTCTCCAGGGGAGGGTCCACTGAAGCTTTCTTT
CDR3: CASSFSRGGSTEAFF

V: TRBV7-2
length: 15
D: TRBD2
size: NA
J: TRBJ2-1
DNA: TGTGCCAGCAGCTCCGGACTAGCGAGGGGGAATGAGCAGTTCTTC
CDR3: CASSSGLARGNEQFF

V: TRBV7-6
length: 17
D: NA
size: NA
J: TRBJ2-1
DNA: TGTGCCAGCAGCCCATTCTATAGCCCAGGCTCCTACAATGAGCAGTTCTTC
CDR3: CASSPFYSPGSYNEQFF

V: TRBV5-1
length: 13
D: NA
size: few
J: TRBJ2-3
DNA: TGCGCCAGCAGCGCGGCCCCGACAGACACGCAGTATTTT
CDR3: CASSAAPTDTQYF

V: TRBV28
length: 17
D: NA
size: NA
J: TRBJ2-5
DNA: TGTGCCAGCAGTTTTGTGGGACGCGGCACCGCCCAAGAGACCCAGTACTTC
CDR3: CASSFVGRGTAQETQYF

V: TRBV12-3/TRBV12-4
length: 13
D: TRBD1
size: many
J: TRBJ2-5
DNA: TGTGCCAGCAGTTTCAACAGGGGAGAGACCCAGTACTTC
CDR3: CASSFNRGETQYF

V: TRBV11-2
length: 15
D: NA
size: few
J: TRBJ1-2
DNA: TGTGCCAGCAGCTCCTGGGCCCCATGGGGGTATGGCTACACCTTC
CDR3: CASSSWAPWGYGYTF

V: TRBV12-3/TRBV12-4
length: 13
D: TRBD2
size: few
J: TRBJ2-2
DNA: TGTGCCAGCAGGGGGACTAGAACCGGGGAGCTGTTTTTT
CDR3: CASRGTRTGELFF

V: TRBV7-9
length: 17
D: TRBD2
size: few
J: TRBJ2-2
DNA: TGTGCCAGCAGTTTAATCACTAGCGGGAGGACCACCGGGGAGCTGTTTTTT
CDR3: CASSLITSGRTTGELFF

V: TRBV20-1
length: 15
D: TRBD1
size: many
J: TRBJ2-7
DNA: TGCAGTGCTAGAGATGCGGGACAGGTTTTCTACGAGCAGTACTTC
CDR3: CSARDAGQVFYEQYF

V: TRBV3-1
length: 16
D: TRBD1
size: few
J: TRBJ1-5
DNA: TGTGCCAGCAGCCAAGCCACGACAGGGGGCGATCAGCCCCAGCATTTT
CDR3: CASSQATTGGDQPQHF

V: TRBV11-2
length: 18
D: TRBD1
size: many
J: TRBJ2-2
DNA: TGTGCCAGCAGCTTAGATGTCGGGACAGGATCTCTCCTGGGGGAGCTGTTTTTT
CDR3: CASSLDVGTGSLLGELFF

V: TRBV4-2
length: 11
D: NA
size: few
J: TRBJ2-2
DNA: TGTGCCAGCAGCCCTGCATTGGAGCTGTTTTTT
CDR3: CASSPALELFF

V: TRBV5-1
length: 18
D: NA
size: NA
J: TRBJ1-2
DNA: TGCGCCAGCAGCTCAGACCCGGGACACCGGGGGCGTTACTATGGCTACACCTTC
CDR3: CASSSDPGHRGRYYGYTF

V: TRBV2
length: 14
D: NA
size: NA
J: TRBJ2-3
DNA: TGTGCCAGCAGTGATGGGGCTGTCACAGATACGCAGTATTTT
CDR3: CASSDGAVTDTQYF

V: TRBV6-5
length: 15
D: NA
size: NA
J: TRBJ1-4
DNA: TGTGCCAGCAGTTACAATTACGGGATTGATGAAAAACTGTTTTTT
CDR3: CASSYNYGIDEKLFF

V: TRBV11-2
length: 14
D: NA
size: few
J: TRBJ1-5
DNA: TGTGCCAGCAGCTTATCTACTAGTGGGCAGCCCCAGCATTTT
CDR3: CASSLSTSGQPQHF

V: TRBV27
length: 15
D: TRBD1
size: NA
J: TRBJ2-5
DNA: TGTGCCAGCAAAGTTTTGGGACAGGGGCAAGAGACCCAGTACTTC
CDR3: CASKVLGQGQETQYF

V: TRBV24-1
length: 13
D: NA
size: few
J: TRBJ2-1
DNA: TGTGCCACCAGTGAAACTTATTACAATGAGCAGTTCTTC
CDR3: CATSETYYNEQFF

V: TRBV6-1
length: 16
D: TRBD1
size: NA
J: TRBJ1-5
DNA: TGTGCCAGCAGTGGGCCAAGGACAGGGGGCAATCAGCCCCAGCATTTT
CDR3: CASSGPRTGGNQPQHF

V: TRBV27
length: 14
D: NA
size: NA
J: TRBJ1-2
DNA: TGTGCCAGCAGTTTTGGGGACGGGAGCTATGGCTACACCTTC
CDR3: CASSFGDGSYGYTF

V: TRBV10-2
length: 14
D: NA
size: NA
J: TRBJ2-1
DNA: TGCGCCAGCAGCTTAAACCCTCCCTACAATGAGCAGTTCTTC
CDR3: CASSLNPPYNEQFF

V: TRBV7-9
length: 16
D: NA
size: NA
J: TRBJ2-2
DNA: TGTGCCAGCAGCCACCGGACACTTGAAATCACCGGGGAGCTGTTTTTT
CDR3: CASSHRTLEITGELFF

V: TRBV6-5
length: 17
D: TRBD1
size: many
J: TRBJ2-3
DNA: TGTGCCAGCAGTTACCAGCCCGGGACAGGGTTGGCAGATACGCAGTATTTT
CDR3: CASSYQPGTGLADTQYF

V: TRBV4-2
length: 15
D: NA
size: many
J: TRBJ2-2
DNA: TGTGCCAGCAGCCAAGATAGCGCAGACACCGGGGAGCTGTTTTTT
CDR3: CASSQDSADTGELFF

V: TRBV12-3/TRBV12-4
length: 14
D: TRBD1
size: few
J: TRBJ2-7
DNA: TGTGCCAGCAGTTTCCTCGGGACAGCTTACGAGCAGTACTTC
CDR3: CASSFLGTAYEQYF

V: TRBV18
length: 13
D: NA
size: NA
J: TRBJ2-3
DNA: TGTGCCAGCTCACCACGGACGGACGATACGCAGTATTTT
CDR3: CASSPRTDDTQYF

V: TRBV20-1
length: 14
D: TRBD1
size: NA
J: TRBJ1-1
DNA: TGCAGTGCCACCCGCCAGGGGGCTGACACTGAAGCTTTCTTT
CDR3: CSATRQGADTEAFF

V: TRBV20-1
length: 18
D: NA
size: few
J: TRBJ1-2
DNA: TGCAGTGCTAGTTCGGCCCTTGGGCAGGGGAATATCCCCTATGGCTACACCTTC
CDR3: CSASSALGQGNIPYGYTF

V: TRBV7-7
length: 14
D: TRBD2
size: NA
J: TRBJ2-1
DNA: TGTGCCAGCAGCCGAGGACTAGCGGGAGACGAGCAGTTCTTC
CDR3: CASSRGLAGDEQFF

V: TRBV29-1
length: 13
D: NA
size: NA
J: TRBJ2-1
DNA: TGCAGCGGCTTGGACGCTGCCTACAATGAGCAGTTCTTC
CDR3: CSGLDAAYNEQFF

V: TRBV5-6
length: 14
D: NA
size: many
J: TRBJ2-3
DNA: TGTGCCAGCAGCTTGGGCCCTGGCACCGATACGCAGTATTTT
CDR3: CASSLGPGTDTQYF

V: TRBV20-1
length: 15
D: TRBD2
size: NA
J: TRBJ2-1
DNA: TGCAGTGCTAGGCCGGGACTAGCGGGAAGTAGTGAGCAGTTCTTC
CDR3: CSARPGLAGSSEQFF

V: TRBV24-1
length: 16
D: TRBD2
size: few
J: TRBJ2-3
DNA: TGTGCCACCAGTGATTCTCTAGCGGGAGCGACAGATACGCAGTATTTT
CDR3: CATSDSLAGATDTQYF

V: TRBV2
length: 14
D: NA
size: NA
J: TRBJ2-1
DNA: TGTGCCAGCACCATGGACGGTACCTACAATGAGCAGTTCTTC
CDR3: CASTMDGTYNEQFF

V: TRBV20-1
length: 16
D: NA
size: many
J: TRBJ2-1
DNA: TGCAGTGCTAGGGGGGCGGACGGGAAATCCTACAATGAGCAGTTCTTC
CDR3: CSARGADGKSYNEQFF

V: TRBV10-2
length: 15
D: NA
size: few
J: TRBJ1-1
DNA: TGCGCCAGCAGTGAGTCGCGGACACTGAACACTGAAGCTTTCTTT
CDR3: CASSESRTLNTEAFF

V: TRBV5-1
length: 14
D: TRBD1
size: many
J: TRBJ1-2
DNA: TGCGCCAGCAGCTTGACAGGGGGGAACTATGGCTACACCTTC
CDR3: CASSLTGGNYGYTF

V: TRBV2
length: 15
D: TRBD2
size: NA
J: TRBJ2-3
DNA: TGTGCCAGCAGTGAGGAGCGGGAGGGCACAGATACGCAGTATTTT
CDR3: CASSEEREGTDTQYF

V: TRBV12-3/TRBV12-4
length: 11
D: NA
size: many
J: TRBJ2-1
DNA: TGTGCCAGCAGCTTACGAGGTGAGCAGTTCTTC
CDR3: CASSLRGEQFF

V: TRBV12-3/TRBV12-4
length: 14
D: TRBD1
size: few
J: TRBJ1-2
DNA: TGTGCCAGCAGTCCACAGGGGGTCAACTATGGCTACACCTTC
CDR3: CASSPQGVNYGYTF

V: TRBV7-2
length: 15
D: TRBD2
size: many
J: TRBJ2-1
DNA: TGTGCCAGCAGCCCCCAAGCGGGAGGAATGAATGAGCAGTTCTTC
CDR3: CASSPQAGGMNEQFF

V: TRBV24-1
length: 15
D: TRBD1
size: NA
J: TRBJ2-5
DNA: TGTGCCACCAGTGAAACAGGGGGTATCCAAGAGACCCAGTACTTC
CDR3: CATSETGGIQETQYF

V: TRBV10-2
length: 13
D: NA
size: NA
J: TRBJ1-2
DNA: TGCGCCAGCAGGGTCTCCGGGGACTATGGCTACACCTTC
CDR3: CASRVSGDYGYTF

V: TRBV27
length: 18
D: TRBD2
size: NA
J: TRBJ2-5
DNA: TGTGCCAGCAGTAGTACTAGCGGGAGGGCCTTTGCGGGAGAGACCCAGTACTTC
CDR3: CASSSTSGRAFAGETQYF

V: TRBV25-1
length: 13
D: NA
size: few
J: TRBJ2-2
DNA: TGTGCCAGCCAGGACAGTAACACCGGGGAGCTGTTTTTT
CDR3: CASQDSNTGELFF

V: TRBV12-3/TRBV12-4
length: 14
D: TRBD1
size: NA
J: TRBJ1-6
DNA: TGTGCCAGCAGTTCCAGGGGGCTAGGGTCACCCCTCCACTTT
CDR3: CASSSRGLGSPLHF

V: TRBV7-2
length: 12
D: NA
size: many
J: TRBJ2-2
DNA: TGTGCCAGCAGCTTTACGAACGGGGAGCTGTTTTTT
CDR3: CASSFTNGELFF

V: TRBV2
length: 13
D: TRBD1
size: few
J: TRBJ1-4
DNA: TGTGCCAGCAGGGGACAGGATAATGAAAAACTGTTTTTT
CDR3: CASRGQDNEKLFF

V: TRBV15
length: 15
D: NA
size: few
J: TRBJ2-2
DNA: TGTGCCACCAGCAGAGATGTCGGGAACACCGGGGAGCTGTTTTTT
CDR3: CATSRDVGNTGELFF

V: TRBV20-1
length: 14
D: NA
size: NA
J: TRBJ2-1
DNA: TGCAGTGCCCTCGCGGCGGGAAGTGGGAGTGAGCAGTTCTTC
CDR3: CSALAAGSGSEQFF

V: TRBV5-6
length: 15
D: TRBD1
size: many
J: TRBJ2-3
DNA: TGTGCCAGCAGCTTGGGTGGACAGGGCATAGATACGCAGTATTTT
CDR3: CASSLGGQGIDTQYF